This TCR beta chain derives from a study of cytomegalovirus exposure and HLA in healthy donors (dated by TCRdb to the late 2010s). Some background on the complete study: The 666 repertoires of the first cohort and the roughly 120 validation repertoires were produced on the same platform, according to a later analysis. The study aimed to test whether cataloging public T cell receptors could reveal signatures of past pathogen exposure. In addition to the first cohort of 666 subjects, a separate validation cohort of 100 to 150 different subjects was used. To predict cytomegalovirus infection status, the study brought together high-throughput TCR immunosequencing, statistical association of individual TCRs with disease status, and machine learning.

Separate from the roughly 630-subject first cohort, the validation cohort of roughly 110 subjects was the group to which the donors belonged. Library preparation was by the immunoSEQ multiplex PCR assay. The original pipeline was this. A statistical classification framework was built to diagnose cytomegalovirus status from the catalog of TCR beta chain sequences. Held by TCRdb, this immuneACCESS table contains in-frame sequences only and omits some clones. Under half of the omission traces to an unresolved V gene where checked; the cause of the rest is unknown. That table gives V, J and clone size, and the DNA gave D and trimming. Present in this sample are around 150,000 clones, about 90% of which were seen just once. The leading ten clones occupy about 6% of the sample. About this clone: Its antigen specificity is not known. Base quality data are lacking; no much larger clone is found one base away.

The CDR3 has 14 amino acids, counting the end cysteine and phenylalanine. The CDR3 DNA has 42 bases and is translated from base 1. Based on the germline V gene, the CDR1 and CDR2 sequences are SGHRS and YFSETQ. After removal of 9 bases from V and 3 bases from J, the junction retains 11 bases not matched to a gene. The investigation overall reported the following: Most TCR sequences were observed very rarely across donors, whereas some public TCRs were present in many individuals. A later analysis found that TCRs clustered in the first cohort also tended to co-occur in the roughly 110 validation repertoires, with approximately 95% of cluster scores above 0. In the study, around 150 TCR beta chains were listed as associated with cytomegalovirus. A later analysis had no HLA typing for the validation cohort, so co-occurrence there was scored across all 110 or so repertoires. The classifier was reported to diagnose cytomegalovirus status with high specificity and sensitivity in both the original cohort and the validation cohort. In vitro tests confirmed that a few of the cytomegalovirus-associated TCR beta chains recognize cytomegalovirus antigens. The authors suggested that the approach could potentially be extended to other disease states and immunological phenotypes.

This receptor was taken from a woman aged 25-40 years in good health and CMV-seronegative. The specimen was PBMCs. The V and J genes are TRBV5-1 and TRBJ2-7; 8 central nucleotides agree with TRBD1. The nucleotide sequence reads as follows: TGCGCCACTTACGCCGGGACAGGATTCTACGAGCAGTACTTC. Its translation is CATYAGTGFYEQYF.